Presented here are 17 T cell receptor beta chains from one specimen sequenced in a study of blood T cell repertoires in COVID-19. Method: immunoSEQ multiplex PCR; TCRdb's copy keeps in-frame clones and lacks some. Among some 350,000 clones listed, about 90% were seen once. The sample consisted of PBMCs or T cells enriched from blood (not recorded which). The receptors here all came from a woman aged 25 to 39 who had recovered from COVID-19.

The chain recombines TRBV7-2 with TRBJ1-6, with a weak D call TRBD1 (5 bases). This CDR3 is 15 amino acids long. V lost 1 base, J lost 8 bases, and 12 bases lay in between. CDR1 is SGHTA and CDR2 is FQGNSA in the germline V gene. CDR3 in amino acids: CASSLGGLGYSPLHF. CDR3 nucleotide sequence: TGTGCCAGCAGCTTAGGGGGACTAGGATATTCACCCCTCCACTTT.

The chain has TRBV4-1 and TRBJ2-7; TRBD2 aligns across 9 bases. With 4 bases clipped from V and 0 bases from J, the junction kept 7 bases outside the gene matches. Germline values: CDR1 MGHRA, CDR2 YSYEKL. The CDR3 is 16 residues long. CDR3 in DNA: TGCGCCAGCAGCCCCCGACTAGCGGCTTTCTCCTACGAGCAGTACTTC. Translating gives CASSPRLAAFSYEQYF.

The CDR3: CASSPWTGRKAGELFF. The CDR3 DNA reads as TGTGCCAGCAGCCCATGGACAGGGCGTAAGGCCGGGGAGCTGTTTTTT. The rearrangement joins TRBV9 to TRBJ2-2; 8 positions match TRBD1. The CDR3 length is 16 residues. With 4 bases clipped from V and 6 bases from J, the junction kept 11 bases outside the gene matches. The germline V gene encodes CDR1 SGDLS and CDR2 YYNGEE.

Concerning this clone itself: The same CDR3 also results from other DNA sequences found in this sample. This chain connects TRBV15 to TRBJ2-7, with D possibly matching TRBD2 (6 bases). The germline V and J ends were trimmed by 0 bases and 3 bases, with 9 bases remaining between them. This CDR3 spans 14 amino acids. Looked up from germline, CDR1 is LNHNV and CDR2 is YYDKDF (reference sequence). The CDR3 loop reads CATSRDRGGYEQYF. For the CDR3, the DNA is TGTGCCACCAGCAGAGATCGGGGAGGCTACGAGCAGTACTTC.

This sequence joins TRBV24-1 and TRBJ1-5, with 9 bases fitting TRBD1. V trimming: 3 bases; J trimming: 2 bases; junction bases outside the gene matches: 4. The CDR3 extends over 16 amino acids. The germline V gene has CDR1 KGHDR and CDR2 SFDVKD. CDR3 in amino acids: CATSDGQGFGNQPQHF. CDR3 DNA: TGTGCCACCAGTGATGGACAGGGGTTCGGCAATCAGCCCCAGCATTTT.

The rearrangement uses TRBV6-5 and TRBJ2-3; no firm D call. Germline V gene data show CDR1 as MNHEY and CDR2 as SVGAGI. The CDR3 sequence is 12 residues long. Trimming cost V 6 bases and J 6 bases, with 10 bases left between them. The CDR3 loop is CASRAVGDTQYF. The CDR3 DNA follows: TGTGCCAGCAGGGCCGTCGGGGATACGCAGTATTTT.

This chain connects TRBV27 to TRBJ2-3; TRBD1 might be the D (5 bases). This CDR3 spans 12 amino acids. Per germline, CDR1 MNHEY and CDR2 SMNVEV (reference sequence). V shed 6 bases and J shed 1 base, with 5 bases lying between them. DNA for the CDR3: TGTGCCAGCAGCAGGGGCACAGATACGCAGTATTTT. Its protein product is CASSRGTDTQYF.

V is TRBV30 and J is TRBJ2-7; D remains unclear. The CDR3 runs to 11 residues. V dropped 2 bases and J dropped 4 bases, with 6 bases sitting between them. The germline V gene has CDR1 GTSNPN and CDR2 SVGIG (reference sequence). The CDR3 nucleotides are TGTGCCTGGAGTTTCGGTTACGAGCAGTACTTC. Translating gives CAWSFGYEQYF.

V gene TRBV27 combines with J gene TRBJ1-1; the D is unclear. The CDR3 totals 11 residues. The ends were cut back, 8 bases at V and 2 bases at J, with 6 bases in the middle. Germline assignment: CDR1 MNHEY and CDR2 SMNVEV (reference sequence). In nucleotides, the CDR3 is TGTGCCAGCCGGGTCAACACTGAAGCTTTCTTT. Residues: CASRVNTEAFF.

The chain combines TRBV4-1 with TRBJ1-6; possibly TRBD1 for D (5 bases). This CDR3 is built from 17 residues. V was shortened by 0 bases and J by 10 bases, with 19 bases between the two germline ends. The germline V gene has CDR1 MGHRA and CDR2 YSYEKL. The CDR3 reads CASSQDRPPGLSSPLHF. CDR3 nucleotides: TGCGCCAGCAGCCAAGATCGTCCCCCGGGACTCTCGTCACCCCTCCACTTT.

This clone has only a few counts. This chain uses TRBV27 with TRBJ2-3; D possibly corresponds to TRBD2 (5 bases). The length of the CDR3 is 17 residues. Trimming left V 1 base short and J 0 bases short, with 14 bases between. The V gene's germline CDR1 is MNHEY and CDR2 SMNVEV (reference sequence). CDR3 in amino acids: CASSLYGLASSTDTQYF. The CDR3 nucleotides are TGTGCCAGCAGTTTATACGGACTGGCCTCTAGCACAGATACGCAGTATTTT.

This chain uses TRBV11-2 with TRBJ1-2; a weak D match, TRBD1 (5 bases). From germline, CDR1 is SGHAT and CDR2 FQNNGV. CDR3 length equals 15 residues. V shed 4 bases and J shed 3 bases, with 15 bases lying between them. The DNA for the CDR3 is TGTGCCAGCAGCTCGTATCCGGGGGACGACTATGGCTACACCTTC. It is translated as CASSSYPGDDYGYTF.

The rearrangement uses TRBV6-6 and TRBJ1-1; tentatively, D is TRBD1 (5 bases). The CDR3 runs 12 residues. The germline gives CDR1 MNHNY, CDR2 SVGAGI (reference sequence). V lost 10 bases and J lost 2, with 11 bases in between. As DNA, the CDR3 is TGTGCCACCGGGGGGGTAAACACTGAAGCTTTCTTT. Protein sequence: CATGGVNTEAFF.

The chain uses TRBV7-8 and TRBJ2-6; the match to TRBD1 covers 7 bases. After removal of 0 bases from V and 2 bases from J, the junction contained 4 bases not matched to a gene. The germline V gene has CDR1 SGHVS and CDR2 FQNEAQ. The CDR3 consists of 17 residues. The CDR3 loop reads CASSLADDRAGANVLTF. The DNA of the CDR3 is TGTGCCAGCAGCTTAGCGGACGACAGGGCTGGGGCCAACGTCCTGACTTTC.

To note about this clone: An end of the junction differs from the germline gene, which may be a read error. J is TRBJ2-1 and V is TRBV7-7; D possibly corresponds to TRBD2 (6 bases). The CDR3 is 16 residues long. Germline assignment: CDR1 SSHAT and CDR2 FNYEAQ (reference sequence). The CDR3 is CASSRSGSSSYNEQFF. Written as DNA, the CDR3 is TGTGCTAGCAGCCGAAGCGGGTCTAGCAGTTACAATGAGCAGTTCTTC. Using reference TRBV7-7 and TRBJ2-1 for the parts outside the CDR3, the full variable domain is GAGVSQSPRYKVTKRGQDVTLRCDPISSHATLYWYQQALGQGPEFLTYFNYEAQPDKSGLPSDRFSAERPEGSISTLTIQRTEQRDSAMYRCASSRSGSSSYNEQFFGPGTRLTVL.

J is TRBJ1-2 and V is TRBV29-1; D may be TRBD1 (5 bases). Trimming stripped 6 bases from V and 5 bases from J, with 19 bases between. The CDR3 spans 14 residues. Germline assignment: CDR1 SQVTM and CDR2 ANQGSEA. CDR3 DNA: TGCAGCGTCGTACGGGACTCTTCTATTTATGGCTACACCTTC. Its translation: CSVVRDSSIYGYTF.

Points on this clone: One end of the junction is discordant with germline, which a read error may explain. This sequence joins TRBV14 and TRBJ1-1; 7 bases are shared with TRBD1. The germline gives CDR1 SGHDN, CDR2 FVKESK. The CDR3 length is 12 residues. The CDR3 DNA follows: TGTGCCAGCAGCCAAGGGGACAGAAGGCTTGTCTTT. It encodes CASSQGDRRLVF.